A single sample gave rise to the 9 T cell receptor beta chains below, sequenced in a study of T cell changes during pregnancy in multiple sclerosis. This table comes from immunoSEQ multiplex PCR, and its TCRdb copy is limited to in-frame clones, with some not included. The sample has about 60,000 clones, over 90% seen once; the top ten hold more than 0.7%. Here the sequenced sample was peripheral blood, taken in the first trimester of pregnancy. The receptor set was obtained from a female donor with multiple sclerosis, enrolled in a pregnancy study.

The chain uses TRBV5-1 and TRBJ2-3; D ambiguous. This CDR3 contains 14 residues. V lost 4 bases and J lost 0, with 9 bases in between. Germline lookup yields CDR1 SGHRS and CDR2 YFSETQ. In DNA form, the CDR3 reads TGCGCCAGCAGCACTGACTCTAGCACAGATACGCAGTATTTT. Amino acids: CASSTDSSTDTQYF.

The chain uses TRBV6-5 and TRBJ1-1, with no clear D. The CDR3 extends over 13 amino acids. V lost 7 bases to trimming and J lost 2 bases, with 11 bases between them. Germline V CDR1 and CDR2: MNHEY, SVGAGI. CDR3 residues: CASTDRVNTEAFF. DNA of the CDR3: TGTGCCAGCACCGACCGGGTTAACACTGAAGCTTTCTTT.

CDR3 region: CASTQGLAGVYEQYF. The CDR3 nucleotides read TGCGCCAGCACCCAGGGACTAGCGGGGGTCTACGAGCAGTACTTC. J is TRBJ2-7 and V is TRBV4-3; 14 nucleotides agree with TRBD2. Trimming took 7 bases from V and 3 from J; bases not matched to a gene: 5. From germline, CDR1 is LGHNA and CDR2 YSLEER. There are 15 residues in the CDR3.

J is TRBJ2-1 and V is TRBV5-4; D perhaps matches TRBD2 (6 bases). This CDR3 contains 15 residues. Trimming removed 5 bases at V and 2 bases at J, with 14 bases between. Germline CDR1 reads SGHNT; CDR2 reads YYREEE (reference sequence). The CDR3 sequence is CASSSGGETYNEQFF. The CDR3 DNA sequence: TGTGCCAGCAGTTCTGGCGGGGAAACCTACAATGAGCAGTTCTTC.

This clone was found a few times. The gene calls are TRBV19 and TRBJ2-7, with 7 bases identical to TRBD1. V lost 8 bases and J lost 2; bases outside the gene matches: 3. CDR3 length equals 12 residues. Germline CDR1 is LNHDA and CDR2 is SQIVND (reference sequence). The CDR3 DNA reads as TGTGCCAGTTCGGACAGGACCTACGAGCAGTACTTC. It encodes CASSDRTYEQYF.

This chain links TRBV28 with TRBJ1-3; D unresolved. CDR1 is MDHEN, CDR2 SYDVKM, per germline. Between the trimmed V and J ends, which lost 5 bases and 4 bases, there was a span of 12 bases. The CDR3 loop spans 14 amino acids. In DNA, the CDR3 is TGTGCCAGCAGTCCTCCGTATTTGGGAAACACCATATATTTT. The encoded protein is CASSPPYLGNTIYF.

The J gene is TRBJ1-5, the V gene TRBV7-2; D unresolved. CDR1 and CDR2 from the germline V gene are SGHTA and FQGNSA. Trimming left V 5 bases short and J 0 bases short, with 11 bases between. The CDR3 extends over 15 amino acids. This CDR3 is CASSPMPISNQPQHF. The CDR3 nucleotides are TGTGCCAGCAGCCCTATGCCAATTAGCAATCAGCCCCAGCATTTT. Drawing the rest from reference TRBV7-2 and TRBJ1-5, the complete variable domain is GAGVSQSPSNKVTEKGKDVELRCDPISGHTALYWYRQSLGQGLEFLIYFQGNSAPDKSGLPSDRFSAERTGGSVSTLTIQRTQQEDSAVYLCASSPMPISNQPQHFGDGTRLSIL.

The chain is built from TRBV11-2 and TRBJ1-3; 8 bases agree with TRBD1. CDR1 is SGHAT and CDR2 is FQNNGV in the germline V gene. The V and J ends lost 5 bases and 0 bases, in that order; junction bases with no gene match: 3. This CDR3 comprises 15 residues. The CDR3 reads CASSRTGSSGNTIYF. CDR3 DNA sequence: TGTGCCAGCAGCCGGACAGGGTCCTCTGGAAACACCATATATTTT.

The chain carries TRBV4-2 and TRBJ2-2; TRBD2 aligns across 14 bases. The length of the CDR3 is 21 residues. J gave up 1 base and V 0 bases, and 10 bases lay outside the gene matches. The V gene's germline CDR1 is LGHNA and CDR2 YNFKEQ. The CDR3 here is CASSQEAGLAGGRRNTGELFF. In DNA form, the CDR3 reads TGTGCCAGCAGCCAAGAGGCCGGACTAGCGGGGGGCCGCCGGAACACCGGGGAGCTGTTTTTT.